This TCR beta chain was identified during a study of blood T cell repertoires in COVID-19 (dated by TCRdb to the early 2020s). With regard to the full study: Collaborator samples came from the United States, Italy and Spain and covered acute and convalescent phases of COVID-19. The prospective study material was composed of cDNA or gDNA derived from T cells, B-cell-depleted T cells, or PBMCs. Subjects who had been exposed to COVID-19, were actively infected with it, or had recovered from it provided the deeply sampled blood TCRbeta repertoires that made up the dataset. The sample metadata nearly always contained a de-identified subject ID, COVID-19 status, age in years and sex. Where HLA class I and class II types were available, the types were taken from metadata supplied by the sample provider, not from assay-based typing. The repertoires were released in a freely available public database meant as a resource for research on the immune response to SARS-CoV-2. Samples were obtained from the ongoing ImmuneRACE study (first 160 participants) and from 1,254 subjects provided by 6 global collaborators.

On this clone: Which antigen it targets is not known. Base qualities are not at hand, and no much larger clone is one base apart.

TCRbeta CDR3 regions were amplified from genomic DNA using the immunoSEQ Assay, a bias-controlled multiplex PCR. The original methods were these. The number of nucleated cells in each sample was estimated from the amplification of reference gene primers within the assay. To quantify the absolute abundance of each unique TCRbeta CDR3 rearrangement, sequence reads were collapsed and filtered. For each sample, productive Simpson clonality was calculated by taking the square root of Simpson's diversity index across productive rearrangements. TCRdb re-hosts the immuneACCESS table, in-frame sequences only. Its copies lack some clones; in the studies checked, an unresolved V gene accounts for under half of them, and the cause for the rest is not known. The DNA gave D and trimming, while V, J and clone size come from that table. The sample table contains around 180,000 clones; only one count was recorded for 82% of them. The ten largest clones capture about 4.8% of the sample.

What the study reported, not specific to this receptor: Clinical and demographic metadata were provided uncurated, with the amount varying by source and participant.

Each collaborating institution followed its own protocols to collect whole blood in K2EDTA tubes. For TCRbeta analysis, collaborator samples were shipped as frozen whole blood, as isolated PBMCs, or as DNA extracted from either sample type. V is pared back by 2 bases and J by 8 bases, with 16 bases lying between the germline termini. The germline V gene provides CDR1 SGDLS and CDR2 YYNGEE. There are 15 amino acids in the CDR3, from cysteine to phenylalanine inclusive. CDR3 DNA only is kept here, 45 bases in frame from base 1. Sequencing was performed on peripheral blood. The TCR was taken from a woman in her twenties or thirties with acute or convalescent COVID-19. The chain couples TRBV9 to TRBJ2-2; D gene: possibly TRBD1, on 6 matching bases. The CDR3 loop reads CASSVRDTKTGELFF. The DNA sequence follows: TGTGCCAGCAGCGTCCGGGACACTAAGACAGGGGAGCTGTTTTTT.